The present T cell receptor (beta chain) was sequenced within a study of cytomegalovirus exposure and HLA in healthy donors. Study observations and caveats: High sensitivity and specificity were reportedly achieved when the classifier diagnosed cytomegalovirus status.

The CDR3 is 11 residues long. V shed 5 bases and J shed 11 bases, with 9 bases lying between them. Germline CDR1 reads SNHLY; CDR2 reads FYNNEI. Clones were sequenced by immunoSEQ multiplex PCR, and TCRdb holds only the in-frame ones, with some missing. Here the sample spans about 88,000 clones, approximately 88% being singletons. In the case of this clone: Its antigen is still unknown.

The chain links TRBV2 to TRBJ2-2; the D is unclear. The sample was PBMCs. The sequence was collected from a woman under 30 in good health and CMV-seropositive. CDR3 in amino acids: CASSPQIELFF. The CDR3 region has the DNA TGTGCCAGCAGTCCTCAGATCGAGCTGTTTTTT.